The clone carrying this TCR beta chain was seen only once. Then a second PCR, running about 6 to 11 cycles, was carried out with a sample-barcoded 5' primer and a J-beta primer mix. From the 5' RACE reads, TCRdb called clonotypes with MiXCR, one entry per CDR3 protein. The sample has hundreds of thousands of distinct CDR3 sequences, 25% to 30% seen once. The data were obtained in a study of blood T cells in healthy people across ages. CDR3 length: 15 residues. CDR1 is SGHRS and CDR2 is YFSETQ in the germline V gene. J lost 4 bases, V lost 3 bases, and 7 bases had no gene match. The same specimen was also included in a second study, on T cells of mothers and their children.

The chain links TRBV5-1 to TRBJ2-3; TRBD2 matches at 8 bases. The sample consisted of blood. The receptor was derived from a boy younger than 18 in good health. The CDR3 DNA sequence: TGCGCCAGCAGCTCACCGGGACTAGGGCCAGATACGCAGTATTTT. It yields the protein CASSSPGLGPDTQYF.